One sample yielded the 8 T cell receptor beta chains listed below, sequenced in a study of cytomegalovirus exposure and HLA in healthy donors. The PCR contained 60 Vbeta and 13 Jbeta primers. Measured with immunoSEQ multiplex PCR; TCRdb has only the in-frame clones, and not every one. The sample lists some 63,000 clones, 80% seen once, with around 4.2% in the top ten. Sample: PBMCs. The receptor source for this set is a woman aged 40 to 50 in good health and CMV-seronegative.

This clone was seen only a few times. The DNA of the CDR3 is TGTGCCAGCAGTGGACAAACGAACACCGGGGAGCTGTTTTTT. This codes for CASSGQTNTGELFF. The chain has TRBV6-1 and TRBJ2-2; D not resolved. In germline, CDR1 is MNHNS, CDR2 SASEGT. The CDR3 loop spans 14 amino acids. V lost 4 bases and J lost 0, with 6 bases in between.

This clone occurred a few times. The rearrangement links TRBV7-2 to TRBJ2-3; possible D gene TRBD1, 7 bases. This CDR3 is 15 amino acids long. Germline V CDR1 and CDR2: SGHTA, FQGNSA. V lost 5 bases, J lost 1 base, and 13 bases lay in between. Written as DNA, the CDR3 is TGTGCCAGCAGCCGGAGGGGGCCTCGCACAGATACGCAGTATTTT. Its protein is CASSRRGPRTDTQYF.

The J gene is TRBJ2-1, the V gene TRBV29-1, with TRBD2 matching over 7 bases. The germline V gene encodes CDR1 SQVTM and CDR2 ANQGSEA. CDR3 length: 16 residues. The J segment lost 10 bases and the V segment lost 0 bases, leaving 15 bases of the junction unmatched. The CDR3 DNA reads as TGCAGCGTTGAAGAAAGGGTTGGGTCGGGAGGTGGGGAGCAGTTCTTC. It codes for CSVEERVGSGGGEQFF.

The chain couples TRBV28 to TRBJ1-2; weak D call: TRBD1 (5 bases). CDR1 MDHEN and CDR2 SYDVKM come from the germline V gene. The CDR3 length is 13 residues. Between the trimmed V and J ends, which lost 2 bases and 4 bases, there was a span of 8 bases. The CDR3, as DNA: TGTGCCAGCAGTTTAATCCAGGGCTATGGCTACACCTTC. This gives the protein CASSLIQGYGYTF.

This chain joins TRBV15 and TRBJ2-7; no reliable D call. The CDR3 totals 11 residues. CDR1 is LNHNV and CDR2 is YYDKDF in the germline V gene (reference sequence). Trimming shortened V by 4 bases and J by 7 bases, and 8 bases separated the two germline ends. The CDR3: CATSNRFEQYF. CDR3 nucleotide sequence: TGTGCCACCAGCAACCGGTTTGAGCAGTACTTC.

This clone has only a few counts. The CDR3 DNA sequence: TGTGCCAGCAGTTTATCCGGGACAGGGCAGGGCGAGCAGTACTTC. Translation: CASSLSGTGQGEQYF. The chain uses TRBV27 and TRBJ2-7; 9 bases agree with TRBD1. CDR3 size: 15 residues. Trimming took 0 bases from V and 6 from J; bases not matched to a gene: 6. Per the germline V gene, CDR1 is MNHEY and CDR2 is SMNVEV (reference sequence).

The gene calls are TRBV28 and TRBJ2-7, with 10 bases lining up with TRBD2. The germline CDR1 and CDR2 sequences are MDHEN and SYDVKM. Trimming at V came to 4 bases and at J to 2 bases, leaving 8 bases not matched to a gene. The CDR3 spans 16 residues. CDR3 DNA sequence: TGTGCCAGCAGTTCCCATAGCGGGAGGCTTACCTACGAGCAGTACTTC. It encodes CASSSHSGRLTYEQYF.

This rearrangement joins TRBV4-1 to TRBJ2-7; 13 bases match TRBD2. V shed 4 bases, J shed 1 base, and the junction held 16 bases outside the gene matches. CDR3 size: 20 residues. Per the germline V gene, CDR1 is MGHRA and CDR2 is YSYEKL. CDR3 nucleotide sequence: TGCGCCAGCAGCCGCAACCAGGGGACTAGCGGGATCCGATCTTCCTACGAGCAGTACTTC. Its translation: CASSRNQGTSGIRSSYEQYF.